This T cell receptor (beta chain) came from a study of cytomegalovirus exposure and HLA in healthy donors. Germline CDR1 and CDR2: SNHLY and FYNNEI. CDR3 length: 15 amino acids. Trimming removed 2 bases from V and 6 bases from J, with 11 bases in between. Regarding the study as a whole: Researchers left out some V segments, among them TRBV6-2 and TRBV6-3, as indistinguishable. Some TCR beta chains (164 of them) were listed as cytomegalovirus-associated.

The PCR made use of 60 Vbeta and 13 Jbeta primers. This table comes from immunoSEQ multiplex PCR, and its TCRdb copy is limited to in-frame clones, with some not included. The top ten clones hold about 3% of a sample with hundreds of thousands of clones, almost 70% of them seen once. Notes on this clone: Its antigen remains unidentified.

The chain links TRBV2 to TRBJ1-6; no clear D gene. This sequence was found in a man aged 40-55 years in good health and CMV-seropositive. Sequenced: PBMCs. CDR3 amino acids: CASSERSTGNSPLHF. DNA of the CDR3: TGTGCCAGCAGTGAAAGGAGTACCGGTAATTCACCCCTCCACTTT.